This T cell receptor beta chain was sequenced for a study of T cells in Graves' hyperthyroidism and ophthalmopathy. Across the whole study: It was at initial diagnosis, before any treatment, that peripheral blood was collected.

V gave up 4 bases and J gave up 5 bases, with 18 bases separating them. Germline V gene lookup returns CDR1 SGHRS and CDR2 YFSETQ. This CDR3 has 16 amino acids. Across 18 months, stable Graves' hyperthyroidism was marked by no progression to ophthalmopathy. Patients were excluded because of uncontrolled infection, other autoimmune disease, pregnancy or lactation. This clonotype was counted at least ten times. TCR beta CDR3 sequences were amplified from RNA transcripts. First-round RT-PCR targeting the TCR CDR3 was performed with the HTBI primer set. TCRdb reprocessed the multiplex PCR reads via MiXCR and lists one record per CDR3 protein. The sample shows approximately 400,000 distinct CDR3 sequences, approximately 14% of them seen only once.

The specimen was blood. The clonotype originates from a woman between 18 and 29 years old with Graves' hyperthyroidism. This sequence joins TRBV5-1 and TRBJ1-4; D remains unclear. CDR3 sequence (DNA): TGCGCCAGCAGCCCCCCTGGGGTAGCCGAGAATGAAAAACTGTTTTTT. Protein sequence: CASSPPGVAENEKLFF.